This TCR beta chain was profiled in a study of blood T cell repertoires in COVID-19. Whole-study context: T cells, B-cell-depleted T cells, or PBMCs supplied cDNA or gDNA.

Germline V gene sequence: CDR1 LNHDA, CDR2 SQIVND (reference sequence). J gave up 3 bases and V 7 bases, and 6 bases lay outside the gene matches. CDR3 length: 14 amino acids. Profiled with immunoSEQ multiplex PCR; TCRdb holds only in-frame clones, not every one. The repertoire has about 430,000 clones, approximately 87% of them found once; the top ten carry around 0.97%. This clone was observed a few times. The V and J genes are TRBV19 and TRBJ2-7, with TRBD2 matching 10 bases. This clonotype was obtained from a woman aged 25-40 years with acute COVID-19. Sequencing input: PBMCs or T cells enriched from blood (not recorded which). CDR3 residues: CASNKRGGNYEQYF. The CDR3 bases are TGTGCCAGTAACAAGCGGGGGGGCAACTACGAGCAGTACTTC. The whole variable domain, filled in from reference TRBV19 and TRBJ2-7, reads DGGITQSPKYLFRKEGQNVTLSCEQNLNHDAMYWYRQDPGQGLRLIYYSQIVNDFQKGDIAEGYSVSREKKESFPLTVTSAQKNPTAFYLCASNKRGGNYEQYFGPGTRLTVT.